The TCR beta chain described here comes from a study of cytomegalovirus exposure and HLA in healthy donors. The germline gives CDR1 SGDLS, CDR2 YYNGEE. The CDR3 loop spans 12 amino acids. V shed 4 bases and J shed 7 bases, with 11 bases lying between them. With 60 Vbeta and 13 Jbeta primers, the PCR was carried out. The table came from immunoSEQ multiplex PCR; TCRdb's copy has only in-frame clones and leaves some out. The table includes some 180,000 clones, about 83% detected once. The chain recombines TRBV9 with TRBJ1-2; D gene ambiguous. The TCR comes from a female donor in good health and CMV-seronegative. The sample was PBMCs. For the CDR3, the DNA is TGTGCCAGCAGCTCGGGGTACGGTGGCTACACCTTC. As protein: CASSSGYGGYTF.